What follows are 28 T cell receptor beta chains derived from one specimen sequenced in a study of blood T cell repertoires in COVID-19. The method was immunoSEQ multiplex PCR; TCRdb's version includes in-frame clones alone and lacks a portion of them. The sample shows about 440,000 clones, approximately 90% of them seen only once. Sequencing used peripheral blood. Receptors originate from a woman aged 25 to 39 with acute or convalescent COVID-19.

V usage is TRBV7-9 and J usage is TRBJ1-3; 7 positions match TRBD1. V was clipped by 5 bases and J by 4 bases; unmatched bases: 11. CDR3 length: 16 amino acids. The V gene's germline CDR1 is SEHNR and CDR2 FQNEAQ (reference sequence). CDR3 sequence reads: CASSVGSTGRGNTIYF. The CDR3 nucleotides are TGTGCCAGCAGCGTAGGATCGACAGGGCGGGGAAACACCATATATTTT. Supplemented by reference TRBV7-9 and TRBJ1-3, the full variable domain reads DTGVSQNPRHKITKRGQNVTFRCDPISEHNRLYWYRQTLGQGPEFLTYFQNEAQLEKSRLLSDRFSAERPKGSFSTLEIQRTEQGDSAMYLCASSVGSTGRGNTIYFGEGSWLTVV.

This chain uses TRBV2 with TRBJ1-2; no reliable D call. The V and J ends lost 5 bases and 6 bases respectively, with 22 bases between them. The CDR3 runs 16 residues. Looked up from germline, CDR1 is SNHLY and CDR2 is FYNNEI. CDR3 sequence: CASSKNPGHRRDGYTF. The CDR3 nucleotides read TGTGCCAGCAGTAAAAATCCGGGCCACCGGCGGGATGGCTACACCTTC.

The count of this clone is one. This chain uses TRBV14 with TRBJ1-6, with 7 nucleotides matching TRBD1. Germline assignment: CDR1 SGHDN and CDR2 FVKESK. The CDR3 consists of 15 residues. V lost 4 bases and J lost 4; bases outside the gene matches: 4. The CDR3 spells CASSPGTEYNSPLHF. CDR3 nucleotides: TGTGCCAGCAGCCCCGGGACAGAGTATAATTCACCCCTCCACTTT.

This clone has just a few counts. The chain couples TRBV2 to TRBJ1-6, with 10 bases matching TRBD1. The V and J ends lost 7 bases and 7 bases, in that order; junction bases with no gene match: 7. The CDR3 has 15 residues. Per germline, CDR1 SNHLY and CDR2 FYNNEI. CDR3 residues: CASIMTGGYNSPLHF. The DNA of the CDR3 is TGTGCCAGCATAATGACAGGGGGCTACAATTCACCCCTCCACTTT.

The chain joins TRBV12-3 or TRBV12-4 to TRBJ2-2; D unclear. Between the trimmed V and J ends, which lost 3 bases and 5 bases, there was a span of 7 bases. The CDR3 extends over 13 amino acids. In nucleotides, the CDR3 is TGTGCCAGCAGTTTCAAGCCTACCGGGGAGCTGTTTTTT. Protein sequence: CASSFKPTGELFF.

CDR3 residues: CASSARTGQGNSPLHF. Written as DNA, the CDR3 is TGTGCCAGCAGCGCGCGGACGGGACAGGGAAATTCACCCCTCCACTTT. This chain connects TRBV9 to TRBJ1-6; 9 bases align to TRBD1. Germline CDR1 is SGDLS and CDR2 is YYNGEE. Trimming at V came to 3 bases and at J to 7 bases, leaving 8 bases not matched to a gene. CDR3 length: 16 amino acids.

The chain has TRBV15 and TRBJ1-2; D remains ambiguous. Germline V gene sequence: CDR1 LNHNV, CDR2 YYDKDF (reference sequence). This CDR3 has 15 amino acids. Trimming took 1 base from V and 8 from J, leaving 17 bases between them. CDR3 bases: TGTGCCACCAGCAGAGGTGCCGGGAGGTGGTCCGGCTACACCTTC. Translating gives CATSRGAGRWSGYTF.

The V and J genes are TRBV12-3 or TRBV12-4 and TRBJ1-2, with D perhaps TRBD1 (6 bases). With 3 bases removed from V and 9 bases from J, the gap between germline ends came to 11 bases. CDR3 length equals 12 residues. CDR3 loop: CASSLRGGRYTF. The CDR3 coding sequence is TGTGCCAGCAGTTTGAGGGGGGGCCGCTACACCTTC.

The chain employs TRBV27 and TRBJ2-2; the D gene is possibly TRBD1 (6 bases). The germline V and J ends were trimmed by 5 bases and 6 bases, with 13 bases remaining between them. From germline, CDR1 is MNHEY and CDR2 SMNVEV (reference sequence). The CDR3 contains 14 residues. The CDR3 sequence: CASSTYRVPGELFF. CDR3 in DNA: TGTGCCAGCAGTACGTACAGGGTCCCCGGGGAGCTGTTTTTT.

The chain joins TRBV30 to TRBJ1-4; 7 bases are shared with TRBD1. Germline V gives CDR1 GTSNPN, CDR2 SVGIG (reference sequence). V gave up 5 bases and J gave up 10 bases; unmatched junction bases: 7. The CDR3 is made up of 12 amino acids. This chain's CDR3 is CAWDREIGKLFF. CDR3 nucleotides: TGTGCCTGGGACAGGGAAATTGGAAAACTGTTTTTT. Full variable domain (missing parts from reference TRBV30 and TRBJ1-4): SQTIHQWPATLVQPVGSPLSLECTVEGTSNPNLYWYRQAAGRGLQLLFYSVGIGQISSEVPQNLSASRPQDRQFILSSKKLLLSDSGFYLCAWDREIGKLFFGSGTQLSVL.

The gene calls are TRBV25-1 and TRBJ1-2; 8 bases are a match to TRBD1. The CDR3 loop spans 13 amino acids. V gave up 4 bases and J gave up 8 bases; unmatched junction bases: 6. Looked up from germline, CDR1 is MGHDK and CDR2 is SYGVNS. CDR3 sequence: CASSADRGGGYTF. CDR3 DNA: TGTGCCAGCAGTGCTGACAGGGGAGGCGGCTACACCTTC.

The chain uses TRBV12-3 or TRBV12-4 and TRBJ1-2; the D is unclear. The CDR3 spans 13 residues. The V end was cut by 3 bases, the J end by 4 bases, with 9 bases between. The CDR3 protein is CASSFAGLYGYTF. The DNA for the CDR3 is TGTGCCAGCAGTTTTGCCGGACTCTATGGCTACACCTTC.

The chain recombines TRBV27 with TRBJ2-2, with 8 bases lining up with TRBD1. The ends lost 8 bases at V and 4 bases at J; junction bases unmatched: 9. CDR3 length equals 15 residues. Germline CDR1 MNHEY, CDR2 SMNVEV (reference sequence). The CDR3 spells CASGPTGGGTGELFF. The DNA of the CDR3 is TGTGCCAGCGGTCCTACAGGGGGAGGCACCGGGGAGCTGTTTTTT.

The chain has TRBV4-1 and TRBJ1-2; possible D gene TRBD1, 6 bases. Germline V gene data show CDR1 as MGHRA and CDR2 as YSYEKL. The CDR3 loop spans 15 amino acids. V lost 1 base to trimming and J lost 1 base, with 10 bases between them. Here the CDR3 reads CASSQVQGSNYGYTF. In nucleotides, the CDR3 is TGCGCCAGCAGCCAAGTACAGGGAAGTAACTATGGCTACACCTTC.

V gene TRBV10-2 combines with J gene TRBJ1-1; 10 bases align to TRBD1. J gave up 1 base and V 4 bases, and 0 bases lay outside the gene matches. The CDR3 has 14 residues. CDR1 is WSHSY and CDR2 is SAAADI in the germline V gene. The CDR3 here is CASSGQGANTEAFF. The CDR3, as DNA: TGCGCCAGCAGTGGACAGGGGGCGAACACTGAAGCTTTCTTT.

The chain combines TRBV5-6 with TRBJ1-5; 10 bases fit TRBD1. J was trimmed by 3 bases and V by 4 bases; bases with no gene match: 4. CDR1 SGHDT and CDR2 YYEEEE come from the germline V gene. There are 15 residues in the CDR3. CDR3 amino acids: CASSVTGGPNQPQHF. CDR3 nucleotide sequence: TGTGCCAGCAGCGTGACAGGGGGCCCCAATCAGCCCCAGCATTTT.

V and J are TRBV5-1 and TRBJ2-5; no clear D. V was trimmed by 0 bases and J by 2 bases, leaving 11 bases between them. Germline-derived CDR1 and CDR2 are SGHRS and YFSETQ. The CDR3 is 15 amino acids. Here the CDR3 reads CASSLDSGLQETQYF. Here the CDR3 DNA reads TGCGCCAGCAGCTTGGACAGTGGATTGCAAGAGACCCAGTACTTC.

This rearrangement joins TRBV30 to TRBJ2-7; weak D call: TRBD1 (6 bases). CDR1 is GTSNPN and CDR2 is SVGIG in the germline V gene (reference sequence). CDR3 length equals 14 residues. Trimming removed 3 bases at V and 4 bases at J, with 16 bases between. In nucleotides, the CDR3 is TGTGCCTGGAGACTACAGGGTGACTTTTACGAGCAGTACTTC. It translates to CAWRLQGDFYEQYF.

The chain employs TRBV4-1 and TRBJ2-5, with D maybe TRBD2 (5 bases). CDR1 and CDR2 from the germline V gene are MGHRA and YSYEKL. The CDR3 has 17 residues. Trimming removed 1 base from V and 1 base from J, with 16 bases in between. The CDR3 DNA follows: TGCGCCAGCAGCCAAGGGAACCTGGGGAGAGGCCAAGAGACCCAGTACTTC. Encoded protein: CASSQGNLGRGQETQYF.

The chain carries TRBV4-1 and TRBJ2-7; perhaps TRBD2 as D (6 bases). V lost 3 bases to trimming and J lost 2 bases, with 14 bases between them. The CDR3 has 15 amino acids. The germline V gene has CDR1 MGHRA and CDR2 YSYEKL. CDR3: CASSQGDLGPYEQYF. In nucleotides, the CDR3 is TGCGCCAGCAGCCAGGGGGACTTGGGGCCCTACGAGCAGTACTTC.

The rearrangement joins TRBV4-1 to TRBJ1-2; D might be TRBD1 (5 bases). Germline V gene data show CDR1 as MGHRA and CDR2 as YSYEKL. This CDR3 is 14 amino acids long. Trimming left V 4 bases short and J 4 bases short, with 13 bases between. CDR3 bases: TGCGCCAGCAGCCGTCTAGACAGTCCCTATGGCTACACCTTC. This encodes CASSRLDSPYGYTF.

The genes are TRBV12-3 or TRBV12-4 and TRBJ2-7, with 9 positions matching TRBD1. V shed 4 bases, J shed 6 bases, and the junction held 4 bases outside the gene matches. The CDR3 consists of 13 residues. The CDR3 sequence: CASSWGTGREQYF. Written as DNA, the CDR3 is TGTGCCAGCAGTTGGGGGACAGGGCGCGAGCAGTACTTC.

This chain connects TRBV5-4 to TRBJ2-5; tentative D call: TRBD2 (7 bases). CDR3 length: 14 amino acids. Germline loops: CDR1 SGHNT, CDR2 YYREEE (reference sequence). Deletions cut 0 bases from V and 7 bases from J, with 13 bases between. CDR3 residues: CASSLEGGQGTQYF. CDR3 nucleotide sequence: TGTGCCAGCAGCTTGGAGGGGGGGCAGGGGACCCAGTACTTC.

With respect to this clone: This sample also contains other DNA sequences that code for the same CDR3. The V and J genes are TRBV5-1 and TRBJ1-1; 8 bases are a match to TRBD1. This CDR3 comprises 13 residues. Germline assignment: CDR1 SGHRS and CDR2 YFSETQ. J gave up 3 bases and V 3 bases, and 1 base lay outside the gene matches. Written as DNA, the CDR3 is TGCGCCAGCAGCTCGACAGGGGACACTGAAGCTTTCTTT. It translates to CASSSTGDTEAFF. Full variable domain (rest looked up from reference TRBV5-1 and TRBJ1-1): KAGVTQTPRYLIKTRGQQVTLSCSPISGHRSVSWYQQTPGQGLQFLFEYFSETQRNKGNFPGRFSGRQFSNSRSEMNVSTLELGDSALYLCASSSTGDTEAFFGQGTRLTVV.

The rearrangement uses TRBV27 and TRBJ2-3, with 8 bases aligning to TRBD2. After removal of 2 bases from V and 0 bases from J, the junction contained 4 bases not matched to a gene. CDR1 and CDR2 (germline): MNHEY, SMNVEV (reference sequence). CDR3 length equals 16 residues. The CDR3, as DNA: TGTGCCAGCAGTTTAGCGGGGGGCTATAGCACAGATACGCAGTATTTT. Amino acid sequence: CASSLAGGYSTDTQYF.

The rearrangement joins TRBV2 to TRBJ1-5; 9 bases align to TRBD1. The CDR3 length is 15 residues. Per the germline V gene, CDR1 is SNHLY and CDR2 is FYNNEI. V trimming: 6 bases; J trimming: 0 bases; junction bases outside the gene matches: 3. The CDR3, as DNA: TGTGCCAGCAGGGGGACAGGGAATAGCAATCAGCCCCAGCATTTT. It is translated as CASRGTGNSNQPQHF. Looking up the rest from reference TRBV2 and TRBJ1-5 gives the full variable domain: EPEVTQTPSHQVTQMGQEVILRCVPISNHLYFYWYRQILGQKVEFLVSFYNNEISEKSEIFDDQFSVERPDGSNFTLKIRSTKLEDSAMYFCASRGTGNSNQPQHFGDGTRLSIL.

The rearrangement joins TRBV6-6 to TRBJ2-3, with 7 bases identical to TRBD1. The CDR3 spans 14 residues. Germline V gives CDR1 MNHNY, CDR2 SVGAGI (reference sequence). V dropped 7 bases and J dropped 4; count of bases not matched to a gene: 8. CDR3 bases: TGTGCCAGCATAGGGGGACAGCGAGCAGATACGCAGTATTTT. Amino acids: CASIGGQRADTQYF.

The chain links TRBV5-1 to TRBJ2-7, with TRBD1 identical over 8 bases. Germline-derived CDR1 and CDR2 are SGHRS and YFSETQ. The V and J ends lost 5 bases and 1 base, in that order; junction bases with no gene match: 11. This CDR3 contains 16 residues. CDR3 loop: CASSRFQGADSYEQYF. The CDR3 DNA follows: TGCGCCAGCAGTCGATTCCAGGGGGCAGATTCCTACGAGCAGTACTTC.